This is a list of T cell receptor beta chains from one sample in a study of T cells expressing NK-cell markers. TCRdb reprocessed the 5' RACE reads, with one entry per CDR3 protein and no DNA. This table lists about 260,000 distinct CDR3 sequences. Sequencing was performed on blood T cells: a sorted CD56 or NKG2C T cell subset, CD4+ or CD8+ T cells, or bulk PBMC T cells (not recorded which). Receptors were obtained from a woman aged 18 to 69 in good health. Each CDR3 is given with its conserved first and last residue. Fields, in order: V gene, CDR3 length, J gene, CDR3 protein.

TRBV7-2,14,TRBJ2-7,CASSATSGFYEQYF
TRBV20-1,16,TRBJ1-5,CSAIVGTPDSNQPQHF
TRBV11-2,16,TRBJ2-3,CASSLRPGGGTDTQYF
TRBV20-1,14,TRBJ2-3,CSASLGGSTDTQYF
TRBV20-1,14,TRBJ2-1,CSARSGTGSNEQFF
TRBV4-1,15,TRBJ1-6,CASSQGVHLYSPLHF
TRBV2,15,TRBJ2-1,CASRDDGGAGNEQFF
TRBV15,16,TRBJ2-5,CAAGQGALAGDQTQYF
TRBV6-5,14,TRBJ2-7,CASSYSMGGREQYF
TRBV27,15,TRBJ2-1,CASRGTSGSYNEQFF
TRBV6-2/TRBV6-3,13,TRBJ2-3,CASSYRFTDTQYF
TRBV20-1,15,TRBJ2-1,CSAPKSGRTDNEQFF
TRBV29-1,14,TRBJ2-7,CSARLGRSSYEQYF
TRBV7-9,17,TRBJ2-5,CASSLGGSIHTQETQYF
TRBV14,14,TRBJ2-7,CASSQEVLGRGVDF
TRBV7-6,16,TRBJ1-4,CASSLGGGQAYEKLFF
TRBV2,13,TRBJ2-1,CASSPGGTNEQFF
TRBV18,16,TRBJ2-3,CASSPSSGGLTDTQYF
TRBV9,14,TRBJ1-6,CASSVGDPNSPLHF
TRBV29-1,12,TRBJ1-1,CSVIDRNTEAFF
TRBV18,17,TRBJ2-1,CASSPPGLAGPYNEQFF
TRBV11-2,19,TRBJ2-5,CASSLRVSRGGGKQETQYF
TRBV6-1,14,TRBJ1-2,CASRKGQTNYGYTF
TRBV12-3/TRBV12-4,15,TRBJ1-4,CASSNERQSNEKLFF
TRBV19,14,TRBJ2-1,CASSMNPGYNEQFF
TRBV4-1,16,TRBJ2-3,CASSQDVASARDTQYF
TRBV12-3/TRBV12-4,11,TRBJ1-2,CAGSQGYGYTF
TRBV14,13,TRBJ1-1,CASSQIGTGGAFF
TRBV28,15,TRBJ1-2,CASRPSGGLVYGYTF
TRBV29-1,14,TRBJ2-5,CSVEEDRVSQTQYF
TRBV19,19,TRBJ2-6,CASNRGTGLDYSGANVLTF
TRBV30,18,TRBJ2-1,CAWRDTSGSTLSYNEQFF
TRBV7-2,17,TRBJ2-3,CASSPPRLAGGLETQYF
TRBV3-1,14,TRBJ2-3,CASSLLGVTDTQYF
TRBV20-1,14,TRBJ2-7,CSARPARVDYEQYF
TRBV30,13,TRBJ1-6,CAWSVQGKSPLHF
TRBV20-1,13,TRBJ1-1,CSAVGQGAGEAFF
TRBV5-4,14,TRBJ2-5,CASSYQGPEKTQYF
TRBV12-3/TRBV12-4,14,TRBJ2-1,CASSLVDSRNEQFF
TRBV12-3/TRBV12-4,15,TRBJ2-3,CASNQAGGRTDTQYF
TRBV7-7,15,TRBJ2-7,CASSFGSGGTYEQYF
TRBV18,14,TRBJ2-5,CASSPPSSQETQYF
TRBV6-1,13,TRBJ2-1,CASRRDLSDEQFF
TRBV6-5,14,TRBJ2-5,CASSPSGGRETQYF
TRBV7-2,14,TRBJ1-5,CASSLPGGGQPQHF
TRBV30,16,TRBJ1-3,CAWSLGGADSGNTIYF
TRBV20-1,13,TRBJ2-5,CSASVYEGETQYF
TRBV5-6,16,TRBJ2-1,CASSLIGASSYNEQFF
TRBV20-1,16,TRBJ1-4,CSARQGAVSVIEKLFF
TRBV18,17,TRBJ2-1,CASSPRLAGGSYNEQFF
TRBV6-1,15,TRBJ1-2,CASTPTGGWAYGYTF